Each of the 5 T cell receptor beta chains below was sequenced from the same sample in a study of graft-versus-host responses after intestinal transplantation. Assay: immunoSEQ multiplex PCR; the TCRdb copy retains only in-frame clones and omits some. Of around 64,000 clones listed, roughly 93% were seen once; the top ten hold about 0.4%. Antigens for these TCRs are unknown. The specimen comprised unstimulated CD4+ T cells sorted from spleen or lymph node cells, sampled before transplant. The receptor set was obtained from a human donor who was the organ donor for an intestinal transplant.

J is TRBJ1-1 and V is TRBV7-2; TRBD1 might be the D (5 bases). The V end lost 1 base, the J end lost 6 bases, and 15 bases lay between the germline ends. The CDR3 has 15 amino acids. CDR1 and CDR2 (germline): SGHTA, FQGNSA. The CDR3 loop is CASSLVGGWGAEAFF. Written as DNA, the CDR3 is TGTGCCAGCAGCTTAGTAGGAGGATGGGGCGCTGAAGCTTTCTTT.

This clone has just one count. The chain employs TRBV7-8 and TRBJ2-3; D is possibly TRBD2 (6 bases). The V end was cut by 1 base, the J end by 2 bases, with 10 bases between. This CDR3 is built from 15 residues. Germline lookup yields CDR1 SGHVS and CDR2 FQNEAQ. DNA of the CDR3: TGTGCCAGCAGCTTAGATGGACTACCCACAGATACGCAGTATTTT. It yields the protein CASSLDGLPTDTQYF.

The chain carries TRBV18 and TRBJ1-4, with no clear D. V was clipped by 0 bases and J by 7 bases, with 6 bases between them. The CDR3 extends over 13 amino acids. CDR1 and CDR2 (germline): KGHSH, LQKENI. The CDR3 coding sequence is TGTGCCAGCTCACCACCGGGAGGTGAAAAACTGTTTTTT. It codes for CASSPPGGEKLFF.

In its sample, this clone was seen once. The sample contains more than one DNA sequence encoding this CDR3. The rearrangement links TRBV5-1 to TRBJ2-3; D unclear. The CDR3 loop spans 14 amino acids. Per germline, CDR1 SGHRS and CDR2 YFSETQ. Deletions cut 0 bases from V and 0 bases from J, with 5 bases between. CDR3 protein: CASSLVVSTDTQYF. CDR3 nucleotide sequence: TGCGCCAGCAGCTTGGTGGTTAGCACAGATACGCAGTATTTT.

As for this clone: The CDR3 does not close with the conserved phenylalanine or tryptophan, likely indicating a read error. No DNA is shown, since the ends of the CDR3 on it are uncertain; the CDR3 is the one TCRdb lists. This sequence joins TRBV2 and TRBJ1-1; TRBD1 is the table's D call and was not checked against the DNA. Per the germline V gene, CDR1 is SNHLY and CDR2 is FYNNEI. Including both end residues, the CDR3 is 14 amino acids long. The CDR3 protein is CASSLRGLYTEALI.